Following are 21 T cell receptor beta chains from one sample sequenced in a study of T cells in Graves' hyperthyroidism and ophthalmopathy. The source material, RNA transcripts, was used to amplify TCR beta CDR3 regions. First-round RT-PCR with HTBI primers amplified the TCR CDR3 region. Each CDR3 protein gets one entry after TCRdb re-called the multiplex PCR reads with MiXCR. The sample yields 500,000 to 600,000 distinct CDR3 sequences, 46% seen once. Material for sequencing was peripheral blood or thyroid tissue (not recorded which). The origin of the receptors is a woman under 30 with Graves' hyperthyroidism.

V is TRBV7-2 and J is TRBJ2-5, with D possibly being TRBD2 (5 bases). The length of the CDR3 is 16 residues. The germline V and J ends were trimmed by 5 bases and 5 bases, with 21 bases remaining between them. In germline, CDR1 is SGHTA, CDR2 FQGNSA. Here the CDR3 DNA reads TGTGCCAGCAGCCTATCATCCGCGGGTGCCCTGGAGACCCAGTACTTC. The encoded protein is CASSLSSAGALETQYF.

This clonotype was seen many times. The chain carries TRBV15 and TRBJ1-5, with D maybe TRBD1 (5 bases). The CDR3 covers 17 residues. Germline CDR1 reads LNHNV; CDR2 reads YYDKDF (reference sequence). V lost 3 bases, J lost 3 bases, and 18 bases lay in between. The CDR3 DNA follows: TGTGCCACCAGCAGGGATTCCGCAGGGAATTCCAATCAGCCCCAGCATTTT. Its protein is CATSRDSAGNSNQPQHF.

This clonotype was picked up many times. The V gene is TRBV5-8, the J gene TRBJ1-5; maybe TRBD1 (5 bases). The CDR3 loop spans 15 amino acids. Between the trimmed V and J ends, which lost 4 bases and 3 bases, there was a span of 14 bases. Germline V CDR1 and CDR2: SGHTS, YDEGEE. CDR3 protein: CASSPERGINQPQHF. Written as DNA, the CDR3 is TGTGCCAGCAGCCCGGAGCGGGGGATCAATCAGCCCCAGCATTTT.

This chain links TRBV7-9 with TRBJ1-5, with D unresolved. The germline V and J ends were trimmed by 5 bases and 3 bases, with 11 bases remaining between them. CDR1 is SEHNR, CDR2 FQNEAQ, per germline (reference sequence). The CDR3 length is 14 residues. The CDR3 nucleotides read TGTGCCAGCAGCGTTGTAAGGATCAATCAGCCCCAGCATTTT. It translates to CASSVVRINQPQHF.

The chain carries TRBV7-9 and TRBJ1-1; tentatively, D is TRBD1 (6 bases). Trimming removed 1 base at V and 3 bases at J, with 15 bases between. Looked up from germline, CDR1 is SEHNR and CDR2 is FQNEAQ (reference sequence). This CDR3 region has 16 residues. The chain's CDR3 is CASSLGGGEGDTEAFF. CDR3 nucleotides: TGTGCCAGCAGCTTAGGTGGGGGCGAAGGAGACACTGAAGCTTTCTTT.

V and J are TRBV12-3 or TRBV12-4 and TRBJ1-4; D remains unclear. The CDR3 runs 13 residues. V dropped 7 bases and J dropped 5 bases, with 11 bases sitting between them. CDR3 nucleotides: TGTGCCAGCAACCTGTACGGCAATGAAAAACTGTTTTTT. It yields the protein CASNLYGNEKLFF.

The V and J genes are TRBV7-9 and TRBJ1-2, with D uncertain. V shed 1 base and J shed 5 bases, with 11 bases lying between them. There are 14 residues in the CDR3. Looked up from germline, CDR1 is SEHNR and CDR2 is FQNEAQ (reference sequence). CDR3 DNA: TGTGCCAGCAGCTTAGTTTCGGGTCATTATGGCTACACCTTC. It codes for CASSLVSGHYGYTF.

This clonotype has ten or more counts. The chain recombines TRBV20-1 with TRBJ2-7, with 7 bases aligning to TRBD1. Trimming cost V 2 bases and J 4 bases; bases outside gene matches: 11. The CDR3 is 15 amino acids. Germline V gene sequence: CDR1 DFQATT, CDR2 SNEGSKA (reference sequence). CDR3 nucleotide sequence: TGCAGTGCTAGACCCCTCGACAGGGTAGGGTACGAGCAGTACTTC. This encodes CSARPLDRVGYEQYF.

This clonotype appeared a few times. A much larger clone differs by one base, so this may be a read error. The chain links TRBV20-1 to TRBJ2-7; 7 bases line up with TRBD2. Germline CDR1 DFQATT, CDR2 SNEGSKA (reference sequence). This CDR3 spans 14 amino acids. The CDR3 spells CSAYQSGTSYKQYF. CDR3 DNA: TGCAGTGCTTACCAGAGCGGGACCTCCTACAAGCAGTACTTC.

This chain joins TRBV24-1 and TRBJ2-2, with D possibly TRBD1 on 6 matching bases. Germline lookup yields CDR1 KGHDR and CDR2 SFDVKD. This CDR3 region has 16 residues. V shed 6 bases and J shed 4 bases, with 17 bases lying between them. CDR3 DNA sequence: TGTGCCACCAGTCCAACTGGGGGCAAGATCACCGGGGAGCTGTTTTTT. The encoded protein is CATSPTGGKITGELFF.

This clonotype was observed a few times. V is TRBV6-2 or TRBV6-3 and J is TRBJ1-2; D is ambiguous. The V end lost 2 bases, the J end lost 3 bases, and 7 bases lay between the germline ends. Germline-derived CDR1 and CDR2 are MNHEY and SVGEGT. The CDR3 totals 13 residues. CDR3 nucleotide sequence: TGTGCCAGCAGTTACATGAATTACTATGGCTACACCTTC. It codes for CASSYMNYYGYTF.

This clonotype occurred many times. Here the CDR3 DNA reads TGTGCCAGCAGCGAGCGGGCAGGGGGCTACACCTTC. Protein product: CASSERAGGYTF. This chain connects TRBV7-2 to TRBJ1-2; D possibly corresponds to TRBD1 (5 bases). CDR3 size: 12 residues. Trimming cost V 5 bases and J 8 bases, with 12 bases left between them. Per germline, CDR1 SGHTA and CDR2 FQGNSA.

This clonotype was counted at least ten times. This sequence joins TRBV20-1 and TRBJ2-2; D is possibly TRBD1 (5 bases). Trimming shortened V by 3 bases and J by 4 bases, and 12 bases separated the two germline ends. Per the germline V gene, CDR1 is DFQATT and CDR2 is SNEGSKA (reference sequence). The CDR3 has 14 residues. The CDR3 loop is CSASGRVFTGELFF. The CDR3 region has the DNA TGCAGTGCTAGCGGCAGGGTCTTCACCGGGGAGCTGTTTTTT.

As for this clonotype: Because it lacks the conserved phenylalanine or tryptophan at the end, this CDR3 is likely a read error. It is unclear where the CDR3 begins or ends on the DNA, so no DNA is shown, and the CDR3 is as TCRdb lists it. The rearrangement links TRBV7-2 to TRBJ1-6. Including both end residues, the CDR3 is 9 amino acids long. Germline-derived CDR1 and CDR2 are SGHTA and FQGNSA. CDR3 sequence reads: CASSKSGTV.

This clonotype was counted many times. CDR3 DNA sequence: TGTGCCAGCAGTTACCTCCTAGCGGGAGTGAACGAGCAGTACTTC. It encodes CASSYLLAGVNEQYF. The rearrangement links TRBV6-2 or TRBV6-3 to TRBJ2-7, with 10 bases matching TRBD2. Germline V gene sequence: CDR1 MNHEY, CDR2 SVGEGT. The V gene end was trimmed by 2 bases and the J gene end by 5 bases; junction bases not matched to a gene: 6. This CDR3 is built from 15 residues.

The sample holds many counts of this clonotype. The V and J genes are TRBV3-1 and TRBJ1-2, with 7 bases identical to TRBD1. This CDR3 is built from 15 residues. V was clipped by 3 bases and J by 1 base; unmatched bases: 5. CDR1 and CDR2 (germline): LGHDT, YNNKEL (reference sequence). This CDR3 reads CASSQLGQSNYGYTF. The DNA for the CDR3 is TGTGCCAGCAGCCAGTTGGGACAGAGTAACTATGGCTACACCTTC.

This clonotype was detected many times. This chain connects TRBV12-3 or TRBV12-4 to TRBJ1-2; possible D gene TRBD1, 5 bases. V was pared by 2 bases and J by 7 bases, with 5 bases between. The CDR3 is made up of 11 amino acids. CDR3 nucleotides: TGTGCCAGCAGTTTACAGGGTGGCTACACCTTC. As protein: CASSLQGGYTF.

The rearrangement links TRBV7-2 to TRBJ1-5; D not certain. Germline CDR1 reads SGHTA; CDR2 reads FQGNSA. V lost 2 bases and J lost 11, with 22 bases in between. The CDR3 is 16 residues long. This CDR3 reads CASSLFGQMGQGTQHF. The CDR3 nucleotides are TGTGCCAGCAGCTTATTTGGGCAGATGGGCCAAGGGACCCAGCATTTT.

Many counts were recorded for this clonotype. The V call is TRBV20-1, the J call TRBJ2-7; 11 bases fit TRBD2. V lost 0 bases, J lost 7 bases, and 5 bases stayed unmatched. Per the germline V gene, CDR1 is DFQATT and CDR2 is SNEGSKA (reference sequence). The CDR3 runs to 14 residues. The CDR3, as DNA: TGCAGTGCTAGAGATCTGGCTAGCGGGAGGGAGCAGTACTTC. As protein: CSARDLASGREQYF.

Only a few counts were recorded for this clonotype. V usage is TRBV12-5 and J usage is TRBJ2-7, with D maybe TRBD1 (5 bases). In germline, CDR1 is LGHNT, CDR2 FRNRAP. The V end lost 0 bases, the J end lost 4 bases, and 19 bases lay between the germline ends. This CDR3 has 17 amino acids. The CDR3 bases are TGTGCTAGTGGTTTGGTACTTGGGGCAGGGATTAAGTACGAGCAGTACTTC. This sequence encodes CASGLVLGAGIKYEQYF. Combining the CDR3 with reference TRBV12-5 and TRBJ2-7 gives the whole variable domain DARVTQTPRHKVTEMGQEVTMRCQPILGHNTVFWYRQTMMQGLELLAYFRNRAPLDDSGMPKDRFSAEMPDATLATLKIQPSEPRDSAVYFCASGLVLGAGIKYEQYFGPGTRLTVT.

The chain recombines TRBV2 with TRBJ1-2, with D possibly matching TRBD1 (5 bases). This CDR3 is built from 13 residues. Germline V gene sequence: CDR1 SNHLY, CDR2 FYNNEI. V was pared by 3 bases and J by 2 bases, with 7 bases between. CDR3 bases: TGTGCCAGCAGTGAGCGGGACAACTATGGCTACACCTTC. As protein: CASSERDNYGYTF.